The rows below give T cell receptor beta chains drawn from one sample of a study of blood T cells in healthy people across ages. MiXCR, applied by TCRdb to the 5' RACE reads, yields one record per CDR3 protein. The repertoire includes 270,000 or so distinct CDR3 sequences, 25% to 30% of them detected once, and approximately 30% sits in the top ten. The sample consisted of blood. Receptors were obtained from a woman in her seventies in good health. Both conserved end residues are part of each CDR3. D genes are given only for firm matches. Not every row has a clone size; where given, it reads once, few, many or a size class.

TRBV24-1	-	TRBJ2-2	TRBD1	TGTGCCACCGGCCGGGACAGCAACACCGGGGAGCTGTTTTTT	CATGRDSNTGELFF
TRBV3-1	many	TRBJ1-1	-	TGTGCCAGCAGCCAAGATAAGGGGAGGCAAGCTTTCTTT	CASSQDKGRQAFF
TRBV9	-	TRBJ1-4	TRBD1	TGTGCCAGCAGCCCCCGGACAGGGAAGGGGAGACTGTTTTTT	CASSPRTGKGRLFF
TRBV28	-	TRBJ2-5	-	TGTGCCAGCAGGTTTGGGGGGAAACAAGAGACCCAGTACTTC	CASRFGGKQETQYF
TRBV5-1	few	TRBJ2-2	TRBD1	TGCGCCAGCACAGGGGGCATTACGAACACCGGGGAGCTGTTTTTT	CASTGGITNTGELFF
TRBV5-1	-	TRBJ2-6	-	TGCGCCAGCAGCTTAGCCTCTGGGGCCAACGTCCTGACTTTC	CASSLASGANVLTF
TRBV5-1	-	TRBJ2-5	TRBD1	TGCGCCAGCAGCCGCATCGACAGGGGGTCGTCACTTCAAGAGACCCAGTACTTC	CASSRIDRGSSLQETQYF
TRBV14	few	TRBJ2-2	-	TGTGCCAGCAGCCAACAACGGACGGCCGGGGAGCTGTTTTTT	CASSQQRTAGELFF
TRBV5-1	-	TRBJ2-6	-	TGCGCCAGCAGCTTGGGTAGCGTACCTGGGGCCAACGTCCTGACTTTC	CASSLGSVPGANVLTF
TRBV27	-	TRBJ2-3	-	TGTGCCTGCAGTTTAAGGCCCCTCGGAGATACGCAGTATTTT	CACSLRPLGDTQYF
TRBV12-3/TRBV12-4	-	TRBJ1-1	-	TGTGCCAGCAGGCTACACAGTCTGAACACTGAAGCTTTCTTT	CASRLHSLNTEAFF
TRBV20-1	-	TRBJ2-5	TRBD2	TGCAGTGCACCGCCGGGGGGGGCGGGCTCTGAGACCCAGTACTTC	CSAPPGGAGSETQYF
TRBV28	few	TRBJ1-4	-	TGTGCCAGCAGTTTCACAACTAATGAAAAACTGTTTTTT	CASSFTTNEKLFF
TRBV13	many	TRBJ2-3	-	TGTGCCAGCAGCTTAGGACAGAAAGATACGCAGTATTTT	CASSLGQKDTQYF
TRBV7-9	-	TRBJ1-1	-	TGTGCCAGCTCTAAAGAAGGGGACACTGAAGCTTTCTTT	CASSKEGDTEAFF
TRBV28	-	TRBJ1-5	-	TGTGCCAGCACTGATACCAAACAGCCCCAGCATTTT	CASTDTKQPQHF
TRBV5-4	-	TRBJ2-1	-	TGTGCCAGCGGCACTCAGGAGACGCAGTTCTTC	CASGTQETQFF